The clone carrying this TCR beta chain was picked up a small number of times. Antigen: not known. The data were taken from a study of immune evolution from preneoplasia to lung adenocarcinoma. For the study at large: HLA loss of heterozygosity: approximately 7.5% AIS, about 15% MIA, 30% to 35% ADC, none AAH.

The protocol was immunoSEQ multiplex PCR, while the TCRdb copy is restricted to in-frame clones and leaves out a portion. Of tens of thousands of clones listed, 70% to 80% are singletons. Regarding the study as a whole: From normal lung to invasive adenocarcinoma, top clone frequencies appeared to decrease.

CDR1 is LNHDA and CDR2 is SQIVND in the germline V gene (reference sequence). The CDR3 spans 13 residues. V gave up 3 bases and J gave up 8 bases; unmatched junction bases: 3. The clonotype comes from a person aged 55 to 75 with lung adenocarcinoma. This chain links TRBV19 with TRBJ2-1, with 8 positions matching TRBD1. The material sequenced was FFPE invasive lung adenocarcinoma tissue. The CDR3, as DNA: TGTGCCAGTAGTATCAGGGGGCAGGATGAGCAGTTCTTC. Protein sequence: CASSIRGQDEQFF.